The clone carrying this T cell receptor (beta chain) was seen more than once but under ten times. The germline V gene has CDR1 SGHTA and CDR2 FQGNSA. The V end was cut by 5 bases, the J end by 12 bases, with 10 bases between. This CDR3 has 11 amino acids. This sample was taken from a study of OX40 agonist ivuxolimab in advanced cancers. At baseline, cycle 4 day 1, and cycle 7 day 1, blood was sampled. Clones were read by immunoSEQ multiplex PCR, and TCRdb kept only the in-frame ones, dropping some. The repertoire consists of 45,000 to 65,000 clones, with approximately 80% occurring once and the leading ten covering roughly 4%.

The V and J genes are TRBV7-2 and TRBJ1-4; weak D call: TRBD1 (5 bases). This receptor was obtained from an adult with an advanced solid tumor such as melanoma, head and neck, liver or kidney cancer. The specimen was CD4+ or CD8+ T cells sorted from blood, collected in a trial of the OX40 agonist ivuxolimab. The CDR3 DNA is TGTGCCAGCAGCGTCAGGGACGAACTGTTTTTT. Encoded protein: CASSVRDELFF.